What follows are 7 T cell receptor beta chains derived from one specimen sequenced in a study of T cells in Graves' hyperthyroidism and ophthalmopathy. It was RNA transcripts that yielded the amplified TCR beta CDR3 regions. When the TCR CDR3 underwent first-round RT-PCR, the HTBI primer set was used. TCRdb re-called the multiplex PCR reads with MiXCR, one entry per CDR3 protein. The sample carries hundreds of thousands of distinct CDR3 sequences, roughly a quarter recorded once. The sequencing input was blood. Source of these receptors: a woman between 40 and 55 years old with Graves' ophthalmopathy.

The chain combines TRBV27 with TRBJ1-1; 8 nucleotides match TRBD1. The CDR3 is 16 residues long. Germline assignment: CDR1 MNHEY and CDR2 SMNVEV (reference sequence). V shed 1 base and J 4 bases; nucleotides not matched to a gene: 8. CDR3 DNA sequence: TGTGCCAGCAGTTTATTTATTGACAGGGGAGGCACTGAAGCTTTCTTT. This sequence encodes CASSLFIDRGGTEAFF.

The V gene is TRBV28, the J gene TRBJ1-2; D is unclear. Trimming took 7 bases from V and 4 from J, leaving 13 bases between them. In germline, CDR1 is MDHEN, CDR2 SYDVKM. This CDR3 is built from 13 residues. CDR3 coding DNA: TGTGCCAGCACCCTCTCTCGGACCTATGGCTACACCTTC. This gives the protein CASTLSRTYGYTF.

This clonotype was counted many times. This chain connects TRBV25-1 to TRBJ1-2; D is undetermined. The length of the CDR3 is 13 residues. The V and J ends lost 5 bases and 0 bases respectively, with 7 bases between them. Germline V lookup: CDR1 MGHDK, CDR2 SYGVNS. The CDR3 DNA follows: TGTGCCAGCAGTCTGCGAACTAACTATGGCTACACCTTC. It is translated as CASSLRTNYGYTF.

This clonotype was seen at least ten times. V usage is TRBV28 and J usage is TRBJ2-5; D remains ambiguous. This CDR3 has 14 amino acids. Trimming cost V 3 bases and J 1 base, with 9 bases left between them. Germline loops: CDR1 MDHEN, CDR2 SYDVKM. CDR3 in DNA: TGTGCCAGCAGTTTTTTTGCGTTCCAAGAGACCCAGTACTTC. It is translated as CASSFFAFQETQYF. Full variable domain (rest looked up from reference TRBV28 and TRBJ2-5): DVKVTQSSRYLVKRTGEKVFLECVQDMDHENMFWYRQDPGLGLRLIYFSYDVKMKEKGDIPEGYSVSREKKERFSLILESASTNQTSMYLCASSFFAFQETQYFGPGTRLLVL.

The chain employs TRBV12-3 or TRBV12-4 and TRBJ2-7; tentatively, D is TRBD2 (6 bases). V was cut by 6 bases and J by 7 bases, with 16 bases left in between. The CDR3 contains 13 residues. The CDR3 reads CASSPHGGWEQYF. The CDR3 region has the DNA TGTGCCAGCAGCCCTCACGGGGGTTGGGAGCAGTACTTC.

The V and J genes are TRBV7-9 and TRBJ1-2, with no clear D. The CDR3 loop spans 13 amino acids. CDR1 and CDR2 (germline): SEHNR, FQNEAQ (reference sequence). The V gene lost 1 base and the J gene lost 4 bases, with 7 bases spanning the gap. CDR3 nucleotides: TGTGCCAGCAGCTTAGTAGAGGTCTATGGCTACACCTTC. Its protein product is CASSLVEVYGYTF.

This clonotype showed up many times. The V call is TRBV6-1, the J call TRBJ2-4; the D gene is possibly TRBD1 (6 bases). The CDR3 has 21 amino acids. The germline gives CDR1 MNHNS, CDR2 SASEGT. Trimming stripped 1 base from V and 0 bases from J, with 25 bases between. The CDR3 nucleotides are TGTGCCAGCAGTGAAGTAGTAAAGGGACAATCGAAAAGGAAAGCCAAAAACATTCAGTACTTC. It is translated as CASSEVVKGQSKRKAKNIQYF.